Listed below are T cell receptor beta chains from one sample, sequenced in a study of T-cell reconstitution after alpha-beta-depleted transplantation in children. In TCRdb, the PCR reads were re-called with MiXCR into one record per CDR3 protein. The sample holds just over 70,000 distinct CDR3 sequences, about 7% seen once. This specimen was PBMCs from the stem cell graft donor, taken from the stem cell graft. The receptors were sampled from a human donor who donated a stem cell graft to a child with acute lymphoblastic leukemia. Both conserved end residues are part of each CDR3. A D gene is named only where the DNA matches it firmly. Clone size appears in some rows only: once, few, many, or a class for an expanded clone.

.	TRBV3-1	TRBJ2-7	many	TGTGCCAGCTCGGGTGGGTCTCACTTCGGGACTTGGGACTTC	CASSGGSHFGTWDF
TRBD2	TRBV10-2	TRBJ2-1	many	TGCGCCAGCAGTGAGTCAGGGACTAGCGGGAGAACCTCATACAATGAGCAGTTCTTC	CASSESGTSGRTSYNEQFF
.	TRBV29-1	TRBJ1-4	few	TGCAGCGTTGGGGTAAATGAAAAACTGTTTTTT	CSVGVNEKLFF
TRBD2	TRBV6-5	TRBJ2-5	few	TGTGCCAGCAACAAACTAGCGAGCCAAGAGACCCAGTACTTC	CASNKLASQETQYF
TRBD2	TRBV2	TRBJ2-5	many	TGTGCCAGCAGTGAAATTAGGTCGTCCCGGACTAGAGTACAAGAGACCCAGTACTTC	CASSEIRSSRTRVQETQYF
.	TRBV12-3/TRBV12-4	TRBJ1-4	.	TGTGCCAGCACTTTGCTGACGGGAAATGAAAAACTGTTTTTT	CASTLLTGNEKLFF
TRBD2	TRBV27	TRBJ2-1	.	TGTGCCAGCAGTTCCGCGGGAGCTCTCAATGAGCAGTTCTTC	CASSSAGALNEQFF
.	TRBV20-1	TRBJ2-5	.	TGCAGTGCTAGAGATCGTAGGGGAGAGACCCAGTACTTC	CSARDRRGETQYF
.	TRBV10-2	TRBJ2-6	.	TGCGCCAGCAGTGAGTCGGTGGTTTCTGGGGCCAACGTCCTGACTTTC	CASSESVVSGANVLTF
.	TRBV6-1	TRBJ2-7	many	TGTGCCAGCAGTGAACAGGGGTACGAGCAGTACTTC	CASSEQGYEQYF
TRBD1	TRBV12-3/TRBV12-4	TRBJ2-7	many	TGTGCCAGCAGTTTAGGGTACAGGGGGAAGTTCAACGAGCAGTACTTC	CASSLGYRGKFNEQYF
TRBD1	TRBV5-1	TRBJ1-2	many	TGCGCCAGCAGCTGGGGGGACAGGGCATACGATGGCTACACCTTC	CASSWGDRAYDGYTF
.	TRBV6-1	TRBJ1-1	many	TGTGCCAGCAGTCCCCTGGGGGTTAACACTGAAGCTTTCTTT	CASSPLGVNTEAFF
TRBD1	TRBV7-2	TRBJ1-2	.	TGTGCCAGCCAGTCCCTCCTAGATCCAGGGGGCGCGTGGGGCTACACCTTC	CASQSLLDPGGAWGYTF
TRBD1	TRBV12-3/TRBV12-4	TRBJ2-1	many	TGTGCCAGCAACCGCCTGGGGGGACAGGGGAGCAATGAGCAGTTCTTC	CASNRLGGQGSNEQFF
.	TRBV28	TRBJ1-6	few	TGTGCCAGCAGTTACCCCGACAGTTATTCACCCCTCCACTTT	CASSYPDSYSPLHF
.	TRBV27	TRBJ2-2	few	TGTGCCAGCAGTTTATCGGCACAGCCGAACACCGGGGAGCTGTTTTTT	CASSLSAQPNTGELFF
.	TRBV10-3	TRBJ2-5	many	TGTGCCATCAGTGAGTCGAGGGGGGCCTACCAAGAGACCCAGTACTTC	CAISESRGAYQETQYF
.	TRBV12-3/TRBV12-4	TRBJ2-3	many	TGTGCCAGCAGCTTAACCCCGTATGCAGATACGCAGTATTTT	CASSLTPYADTQYF
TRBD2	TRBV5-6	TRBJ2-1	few	TGTGCCAGCAGCTCGGGGACTAGCGGGGTCAATGAGCAGTTCTTC	CASSSGTSGVNEQFF
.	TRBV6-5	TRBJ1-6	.	TGTGCCAGCAGTTACGCGATTACTTCACCCCTCCACTTT	CASSYAITSPLHF
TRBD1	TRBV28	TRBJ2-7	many	TGTGCCAGCAGTTGGGACAGCCCCTACGAGCAGTACTTC	CASSWDSPYEQYF
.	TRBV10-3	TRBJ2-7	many	TGTGCCATCAGTGACCGGTCCGACAACTACGAGCAGTACTTC	CAISDRSDNYEQYF
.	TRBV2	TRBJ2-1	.	TGTGCCAGCACTCCCGGCCCGTCGGAAAATGAGCAGTTCTTC	CASTPGPSENEQFF
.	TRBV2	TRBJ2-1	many	TGTGCCAGCAGTGAAGGGGCTGTTAGCCCGGGGGAGCAGTTCTTC	CASSEGAVSPGEQFF
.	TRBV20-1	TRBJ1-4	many	TGCAGTGCTAGCGAGACTCGGGGCAATGAAAAACTGTTTTTT	CSASETRGNEKLFF
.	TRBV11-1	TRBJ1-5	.	TGTGCCAGCAGCCTTGGACTGGAGCAGCCCCAGCATTTT	CASSLGLEQPQHF
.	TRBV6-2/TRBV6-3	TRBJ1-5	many	TGTGCCAGCAGTCCTCACGGGGGCAGAGGCAATCAGCCCCAGCATTTT	CASSPHGGRGNQPQHF
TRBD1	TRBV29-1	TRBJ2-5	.	TGCAGCGTTGGACAGGGAAAAGAGACCCAGTACTTC	CSVGQGKETQYF
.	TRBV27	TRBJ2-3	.	TGTGCCAGCAGCCTAACAGGGCGGGGCACAGATACGCAGTATTTT	CASSLTGRGTDTQYF